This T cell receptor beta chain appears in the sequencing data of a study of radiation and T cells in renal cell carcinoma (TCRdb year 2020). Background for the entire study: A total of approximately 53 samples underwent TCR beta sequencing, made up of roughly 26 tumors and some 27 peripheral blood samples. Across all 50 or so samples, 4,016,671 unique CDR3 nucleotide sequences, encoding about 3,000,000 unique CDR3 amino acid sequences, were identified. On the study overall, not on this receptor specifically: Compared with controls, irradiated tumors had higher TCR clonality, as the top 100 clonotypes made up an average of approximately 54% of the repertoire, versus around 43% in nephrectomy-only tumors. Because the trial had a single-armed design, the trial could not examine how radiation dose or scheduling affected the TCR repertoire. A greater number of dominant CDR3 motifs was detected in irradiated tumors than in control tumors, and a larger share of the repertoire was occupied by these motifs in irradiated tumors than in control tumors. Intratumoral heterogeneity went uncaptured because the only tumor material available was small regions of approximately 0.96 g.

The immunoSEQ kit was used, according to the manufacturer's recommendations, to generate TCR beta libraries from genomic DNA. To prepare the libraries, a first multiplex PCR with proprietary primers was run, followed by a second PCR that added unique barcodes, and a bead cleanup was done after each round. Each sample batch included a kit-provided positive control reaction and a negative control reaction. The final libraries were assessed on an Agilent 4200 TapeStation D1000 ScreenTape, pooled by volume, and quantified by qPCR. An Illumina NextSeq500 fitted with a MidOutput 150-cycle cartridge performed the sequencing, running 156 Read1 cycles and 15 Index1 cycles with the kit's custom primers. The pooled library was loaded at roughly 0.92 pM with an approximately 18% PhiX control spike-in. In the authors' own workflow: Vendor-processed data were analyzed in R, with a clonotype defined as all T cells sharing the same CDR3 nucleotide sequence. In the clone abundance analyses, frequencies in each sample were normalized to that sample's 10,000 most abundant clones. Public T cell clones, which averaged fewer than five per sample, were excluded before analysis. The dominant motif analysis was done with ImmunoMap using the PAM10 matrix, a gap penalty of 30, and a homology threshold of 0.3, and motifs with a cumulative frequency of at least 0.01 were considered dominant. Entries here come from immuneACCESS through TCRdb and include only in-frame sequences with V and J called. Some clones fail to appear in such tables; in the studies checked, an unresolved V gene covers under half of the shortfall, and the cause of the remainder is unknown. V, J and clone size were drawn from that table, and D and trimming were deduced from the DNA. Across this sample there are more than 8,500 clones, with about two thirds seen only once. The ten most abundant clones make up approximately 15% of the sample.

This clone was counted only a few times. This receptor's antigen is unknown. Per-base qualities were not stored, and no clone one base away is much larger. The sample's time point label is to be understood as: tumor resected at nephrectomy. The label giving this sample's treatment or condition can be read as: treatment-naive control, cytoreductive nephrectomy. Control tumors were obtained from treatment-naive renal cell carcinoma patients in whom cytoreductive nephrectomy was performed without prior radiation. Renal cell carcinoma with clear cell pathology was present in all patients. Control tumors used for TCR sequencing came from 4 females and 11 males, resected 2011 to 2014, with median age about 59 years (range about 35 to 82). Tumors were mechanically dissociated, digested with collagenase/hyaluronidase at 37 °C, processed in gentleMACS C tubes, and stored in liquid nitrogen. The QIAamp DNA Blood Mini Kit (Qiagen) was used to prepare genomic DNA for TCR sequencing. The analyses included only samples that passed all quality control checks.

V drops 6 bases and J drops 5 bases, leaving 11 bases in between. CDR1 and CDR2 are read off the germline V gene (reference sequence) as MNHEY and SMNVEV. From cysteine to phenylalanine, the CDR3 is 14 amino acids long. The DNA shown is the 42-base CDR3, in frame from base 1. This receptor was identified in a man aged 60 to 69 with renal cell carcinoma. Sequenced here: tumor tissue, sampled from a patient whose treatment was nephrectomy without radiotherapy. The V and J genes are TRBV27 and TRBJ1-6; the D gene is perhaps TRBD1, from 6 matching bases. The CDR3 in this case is CASSSGQDNSPLHF. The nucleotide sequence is TGTGCCAGCAGCTCGGGACAAGATAATTCACCCCTCCACTTT.